These T cell receptor beta chains were read from a single sample in a study of blood T cell repertoires in COVID-19. TCRdb's table, derived via immunoSEQ multiplex PCR, lists solely in-frame clones and lacks some. The table lists roughly 220,000 clones, approximately 83% of them singletons. Sequenced sample: PBMCs or T cells enriched from blood (not recorded which). These TCRs come from a woman aged 40-49 years with acute COVID-19. Each CDR3 is given with its conserved first and last residue. D genes are given only for firm matches. Rows may omit the clone size; those that give it use once, few, many or a size class.

>TRBJ2-1|.|TRBV20-1|TRBD2
TGCAGTGCTAGTCCTCCGGGACTAGCTGGGGATGAGCAGTTCTTC
CSASPPGLAGDEQFF
>TRBJ1-5|.|TRBV10-3|.
TGTGCCATCAGTGAGTCAGGGGGCAATCAGCCCCAGCATTTT
CAISESGGNQPQHF
>TRBJ1-2|.|TRBV2|.
TGTGCCAGTAAGAGGGCGGCTGGCTACACCTTC
CASKRAAGYTF
>TRBJ1-5|.|TRBV28|TRBD1
TGTGCCAGCAGTACCCCCGGGACAGGGGGATACCAGCCCCAGCATTTT
CASSTPGTGGYQPQHF
>TRBJ1-6|.|TRBV18|.
TGTGCCAGCTCACCAGCCCCGCCCCAGGCCGAAAATTCACCCCTCCACTTT
CASSPAPPQAENSPLHF
>TRBJ2-7|.|TRBV4-1|TRBD1
TGCGCCACCTCGGACAGGGGGCGAGGCGAGCAGTACTTC
CATSDRGRGEQYF
>TRBJ1-5|.|TRBV28|TRBD1
TGTGCCAGCAGACCCGGGACAGGGAATTCAGGAGGCAATCAGCCCCAGCATTTT
CASRPGTGNSGGNQPQHF
>TRBJ2-7|.|TRBV7-8|TRBD1
TGTGCCAGCAGCTTAGGCTTTGGGGACAGGGTTGACTTC
CASSLGFGDRVDF
>TRBJ2-1|.|TRBV14|.
TGTGCCAGCAGCCTGGACTTACTTTTCAATGAGCAGTTCTTC
CASSLDLLFNEQFF
>TRBJ2-1|.|TRBV21-1|.
TGTGCCAGCAGCAAAGGCAGTAACAATGAGCAGTTCTTC
CASSKGSNNEQFF
>TRBJ2-1|.|TRBV29-1|.
TGCAGCGTTGAAAGGTCGGGAAATGAGCAGTTCTTC
CSVERSGNEQFF
>TRBJ2-5|.|TRBV7-8|TRBD2
TGTGCCAGCAGCTCTAGCGGACGGGGAGAGACCCAGTACTTC
CASSSSGRGETQYF
>TRBJ2-1|.|TRBV4-2|TRBD2
TGTGCCAGCAGCCAAGGGACTAGCCCAGACAATGAGCAGTTCTTC
CASSQGTSPDNEQFF
>TRBJ2-2|.|TRBV19|.
TGTGCCAGTAGTACCAGGACAGATAACACCGGGGAGCTGTTTTTT
CASSTRTDNTGELFF
>TRBJ2-1|.|TRBV24-1|TRBD1
TGTGCCACCCAGATGACAGGGCGCAATGAGCAGTTCTTC
CATQMTGRNEQFF
>TRBJ1-2|once|TRBV3-1/TRBV3-2|TRBD1
TGTGCCAGCAGCCCCTCGGGGGACAGCAGCTCCTATGGCTACACCTTC
CASSPSGDSSSYGYTF
>TRBJ2-1|.|TRBV29-1|.
TGCAGCGTCCCACAGGGATTCGGTGTTTCAGGGGAGCAGTTCTTC
CSVPQGFGVSGEQFF
>TRBJ1-1|.|TRBV15|TRBD1
TGTGCCACCAGCCCAGGGACAGGGAAGATAACTGAAGCTTTCTTT
CATSPGTGKITEAFF
>TRBJ1-4|.|TRBV7-9|.
TGTGCCAGCAGCCCACTAGGACCCCTTGGTAATGAAAAACTGTTTTTT
CASSPLGPLGNEKLFF
>TRBJ2-2|.|TRBV11-2|TRBD1
TGTGCCAGCAGCTTAGGGACAGGGGGCACCGGGGAGCTGTTTTTT
CASSLGTGGTGELFF